This TCR beta chain came from a study of blood T cell repertoires in COVID-19. Study in general: Whether acute or convalescent, the COVID-19 samples came from the United States, Italy and Spain.

Original data processing: Cell counts per sample came from amplifying reference gene primers. This table comes from immunoSEQ multiplex PCR, and its TCRdb copy is limited to in-frame clones, with some not included. The V and J calls and clone size are taken from that table; D and trimming were inferred from the DNA. The sample shows roughly 300,000 clones, roughly 92% of them seen only once. The CDR3 runs 12 residues. V was clipped by 4 bases and J by 8 bases, with 12 bases between them. Germline V gene lookup returns CDR1 SGHNT and CDR2 YYREEE (reference sequence). Seattle-derived patients entered the study during active infection and were followed longitudinally.

The sample was peripheral blood. The TCR originated in a woman aged 25 to 45 with COVID-19, enrolled during active disease. This chain joins TRBV5-4 and TRBJ1-2; weak D call: TRBD1 (5 bases). CDR3: CASSLQERGYTF. The CDR3 DNA sequence: TGTGCCAGCAGCCTACAGGAAAGGGGCTACACCTTC.